The clone carrying this TCR beta chain came up once. PCR used 60 Vbeta primers and 13 Jbeta primers. The repertoire was sequenced with immunoSEQ multiplex PCR; TCRdb's copy has only in-frame clones and lacks some. The sample lists around 170,000 clones; around 80% were seen once. These data are taken from a study of cytomegalovirus exposure and HLA in healthy donors. With 8 bases removed from V and 1 base from J, the gap between germline ends came to 11 bases. The length of the CDR3 is 13 residues. CDR1 is MNHEY, CDR2 SMNVEV, per germline (reference sequence). The TCR was taken from a girl aged 10 to 17 in good health and CMV-seropositive. This sequence joins TRBV27 and TRBJ1-1, with D perhaps TRBD1 (6 bases). The specimen was PBMCs. Here the CDR3 reads CASYRTANTEAFF. In nucleotides, the CDR3 is TGTGCCAGCTACAGGACAGCGAACACTGAAGCTTTCTTT.